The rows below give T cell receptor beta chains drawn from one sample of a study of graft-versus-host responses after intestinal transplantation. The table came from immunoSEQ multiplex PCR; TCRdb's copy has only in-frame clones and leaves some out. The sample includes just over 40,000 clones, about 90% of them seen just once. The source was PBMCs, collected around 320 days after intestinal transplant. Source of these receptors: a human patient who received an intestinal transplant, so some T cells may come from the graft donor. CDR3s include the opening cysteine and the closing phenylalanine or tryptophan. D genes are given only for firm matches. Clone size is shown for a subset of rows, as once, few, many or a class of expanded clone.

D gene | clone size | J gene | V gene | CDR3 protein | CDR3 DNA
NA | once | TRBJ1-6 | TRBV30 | CAWSREEDSPLHF | TGTGCCTGGAGTAGGGAAGAAGATTCACCCCTCCACTTT
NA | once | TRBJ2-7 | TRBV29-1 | CSVGYGASYEQYF | TGCAGCGTTGGATATGGAGCTTCCTACGAGCAGTACTTC
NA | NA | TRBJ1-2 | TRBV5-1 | CASSLGITGSYGYTF | TGCGCCAGCAGCTTGGGTATTACAGGGAGCTATGGCTACACCTTC
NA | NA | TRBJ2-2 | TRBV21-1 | CASSEENGELFF | TGTGCCAGCAGCGAGGAGAACGGGGAGCTGTTTTTT
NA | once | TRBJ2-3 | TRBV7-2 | CASSLRGSETDTQYF | TGTGCCAGCAGCTTAAGAGGGTCAGAGACAGATACGCAGTATTTT
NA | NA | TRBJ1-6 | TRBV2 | CASRGRADSAPLHF | TGTGCCAGCCGTGGACGGGCTGATTCGGCACCCCTCCACTTT
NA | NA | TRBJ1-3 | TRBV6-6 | CASRSQVSGNTIYF | TGTGCCAGCAGATCACAGGTCTCTGGAAACACCATATATTTT
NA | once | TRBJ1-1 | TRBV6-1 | CASSEEQWAFF | TGTGCCAGCAGTGAAGAGCAGTGGGCTTTCTTT
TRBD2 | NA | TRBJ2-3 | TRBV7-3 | CASSSSGGTFTDTQYF | TGTGCCAGCAGCTCGAGCGGGGGGACCTTCACAGATACGCAGTATTTT
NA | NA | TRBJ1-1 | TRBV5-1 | CASSLAGGNTEAFF | TGCGCCAGCAGCTTGGCCGGGGGGAACACTGAAGCTTTCTTT
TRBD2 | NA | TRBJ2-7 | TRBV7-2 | CASSLGLAASYEQYF | TGTGCCAGCAGCTTGGGACTAGCGGCTTCCTACGAGCAGTACTTC
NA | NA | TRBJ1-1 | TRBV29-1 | CSVQGADTEAFF | TGCAGCGTTCAAGGGGCAGACACTGAAGCTTTCTTT
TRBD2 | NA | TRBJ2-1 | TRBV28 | CASSLGLASNEQFF | TGTGCCAGCAGTTTGGGACTAGCCTCCAATGAGCAGTTCTTC
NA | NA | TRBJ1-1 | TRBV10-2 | CASSESATEAFF | TGCGCCAGCAGTGAATCTGCCACTGAAGCTTTCTTT
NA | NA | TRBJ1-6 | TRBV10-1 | CASSWRETGYNSPLHF | TGCGCCAGCAGTTGGAGAGAGACAGGCTATAATTCACCCCTCCACTTT
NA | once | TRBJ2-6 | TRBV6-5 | CASSYSWANVLTF | TGTGCCAGCAGTTACTCGTGGGCCAACGTCCTGACTTTC
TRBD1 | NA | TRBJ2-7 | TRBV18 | CASSDRDTYEQYF | TGTGCCAGCTCAGACAGGGACACCTACGAGCAGTACTTC
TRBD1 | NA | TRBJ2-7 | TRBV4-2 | CASSQVTGQGLYEQYF | TGTGCCAGCAGCCAAGTTACGGGACAGGGTCTCTACGAGCAGTACTTC
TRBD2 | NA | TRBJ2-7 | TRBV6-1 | CASIGLKRGGYEQYF | TGTGCCAGCATAGGGCTCAAGCGGGGCGGGTACGAGCAGTACTTC
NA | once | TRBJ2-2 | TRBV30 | CAWISQPDTGELFF | TGTGCCTGGATTTCTCAACCGGACACCGGGGAGCTGTTTTTT
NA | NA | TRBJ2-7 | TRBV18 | CASSLSSSYEQYF | TGTGCCAGCTCCCTCTCGAGCTCCTACGAGCAGTACTTC
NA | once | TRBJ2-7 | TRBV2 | CASLKRRRLRVFEQYF | TGTGCCAGCCTAAAAAGACGGAGGCTAAGGGTCTTCGAGCAGTACTTC
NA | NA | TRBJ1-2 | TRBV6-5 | CASSEAVSGYTF | TGTGCCAGCAGTGAAGCGGTAAGCGGCTACACCTTC
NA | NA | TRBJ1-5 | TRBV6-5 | CASSSRDARPQHF | TGTGCCAGCAGTTCCCGGGACGCCCGGCCCCAGCATTTT
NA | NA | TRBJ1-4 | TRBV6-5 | CASSLRRNEKLFF | TGTGCCAGCAGCCTTCGTCGGAATGAAAAACTGTTTTTT
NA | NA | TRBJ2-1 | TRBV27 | CASSLSGDYNEQFF | TGTGCCAGCAGTTTATCAGGAGATTACAATGAGCAGTTCTTC
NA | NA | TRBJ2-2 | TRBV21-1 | CASSKAGGLPGELFF | TGTGCCAGCAGCAAAGCAGGGGGCCTGCCGGGGGAGCTGTTTTTT
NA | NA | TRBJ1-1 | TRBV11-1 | CASSSRFSTEAFF | TGTGCCAGCAGCTCTCGCTTCAGCACTGAAGCTTTCTTT
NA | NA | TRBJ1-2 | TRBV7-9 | CASSPTHWDGYTF | TGTGCCAGCAGCCCGACCCATTGGGATGGCTACACCTTC
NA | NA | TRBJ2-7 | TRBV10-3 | CAIGAKRKRIGRVLPLTYEQYF | TGTGCCATCGGGGCAAAAAGGAAGCGGATAGGTAGGGTATTACCCCTTACCTACGAGCAGTACTTC
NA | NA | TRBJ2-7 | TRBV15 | CATSRDLAGEQYF | TGTGCCACCAGCAGAGACTTGGCGGGTGAGCAGTACTTC
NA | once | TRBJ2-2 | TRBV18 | CASSPLETGELFF | TGTGCCAGCTCACCACTGGAGACCGGGGAGCTGTTTTTT
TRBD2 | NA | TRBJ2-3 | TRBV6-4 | CASAHSGGKQYF | TGTGCCAGCGCGCATAGCGGGGGCAAGCAGTATTTT
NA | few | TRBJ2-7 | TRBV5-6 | CASSPPFGPTYEQYF | TGTGCCAGCAGCCCCCCGTTTGGGCCAACCTACGAGCAGTACTTC
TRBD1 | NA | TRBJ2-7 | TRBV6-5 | CASTKRTGPLYEQYF | TGTGCCAGCACCAAGCGGACAGGGCCCCTCTACGAGCAGTACTTC
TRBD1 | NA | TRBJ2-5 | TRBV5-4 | CASSSPDRGQETQYF | TGTGCCAGCAGCTCACCGGACAGGGGTCAGGAGACCCAGTACTTC
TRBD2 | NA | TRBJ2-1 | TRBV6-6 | CASSFPRGGVFGEQFF | TGTGCCAGCAGCTTCCCCCGCGGGGGGGTTTTTGGTGAGCAGTTCTTC
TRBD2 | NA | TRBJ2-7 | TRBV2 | CASSEAGTKNYEQYF | TGTGCCAGCAGTGAAGCCGGGACTAAAAACTACGAGCAGTACTTC
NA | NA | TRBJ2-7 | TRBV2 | CASSRWCEQYF | TGTGCCAGCAGTAGGTGGTGCGAGCAGTACTTC
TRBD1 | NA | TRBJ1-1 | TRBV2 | CASRQGTEAFF | TGTGCCAGCCGACAGGGCACTGAAGCTTTCTTT
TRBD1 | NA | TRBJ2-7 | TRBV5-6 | CASSFGTEFYEQYF | TGTGCCAGCAGCTTCGGGACAGAATTCTACGAGCAGTACTTC
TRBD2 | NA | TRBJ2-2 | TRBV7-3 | CASSSPGLSGELFF | TGTGCCAGCAGCTCTCCGGGACTAAGCGGGGAGCTGTTTTTT
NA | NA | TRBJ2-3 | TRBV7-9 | CASSFRTQPDTQYF | TGTGCCAGCAGCTTTCGGACCCAGCCCGATACGCAGTATTTT
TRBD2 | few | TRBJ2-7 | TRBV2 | CASRGGRLGEQYF | TGTGCCAGCAGGGGCGGGAGGCTAGGCGAGCAGTACTTC
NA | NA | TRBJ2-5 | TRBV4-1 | CASSQDVETQYF | TGCGCCAGCAGCCAAGATGTGGAGACCCAGTACTTC
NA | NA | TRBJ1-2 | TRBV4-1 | CASSQDSRGEDTF | TGCGCCAGCAGCCAAGATTCCCGGGGGGAGGACACCTTC
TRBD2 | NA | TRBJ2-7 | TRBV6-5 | CASSYSLAVSYEQYF | TGTGCCAGCAGTTACTCTCTAGCGGTCTCCTACGAGCAGTACTTC
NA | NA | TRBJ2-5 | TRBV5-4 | CASSLGGQETQYF | TGTGCCAGCAGCTTGGGGGGGCAAGAGACCCAGTACTTC
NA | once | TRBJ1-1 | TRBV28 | CASRAPGGATEAFF | TGTGCCAGCAGGGCCCCGGGGGGAGCCACTGAAGCTTTCTTT
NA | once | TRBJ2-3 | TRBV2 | CASSGAGDTQYF | TGTGCCAGCAGTGGCGCGGGAGATACGCAGTATTTT
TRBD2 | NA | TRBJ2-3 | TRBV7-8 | CASSLGGLAGGTDTQYF | TGTGCCAGCAGCTTAGGGGGACTAGCGGGAGGCACAGATACGCAGTATTTT